This TCR beta chain was sequenced for a study of T cells expressing NK-cell markers (dated by TCRdb to 2019 to 2021). Broadly, across the study: TCR beta-chain repertoires were profiled in sorted CD3+CD56+NKG2C+, CD3+CD56+NKG2C- and CD3+CD56-NKG2C+ T-cell subsets from seven or eight donors. Among the eight sequenced donors, seven were HCMV-seropositive and one was HCMV-seronegative. The eight sequenced donors were randomly selected healthy volunteers, three men and five women. Libraries were sequenced as 2 x 150 bp reads on Illumina HiSeq 2000/2500, MiSeq or NextSeq.

To determine HCMV serostatus, a commercial ELISA kit was used to detect HCMV-specific IgG in serum. Ficoll density gradient centrifugation was used to isolate peripheral blood mononuclear cells from blood. The run used an Illumina HiSeq 2000. 5'RACE template switching, by which a universal primer site and unique molecular identifiers were added, was used to make TCR beta cDNA libraries. Priming for cDNA synthesis came from the TCR beta constant segment, and two successive PCR amplification steps followed. On the authors' methods: Reads were demultiplexed and grouped by UMI with MIGEC, and clonotypes were assembled and quantified with MiTCR. Only TCR cDNA sequences supported by at least two reads were kept to exclude erroneous sequences. Downstream repertoire analysis used the tcR package, and clonotypes were matched across fractions by CDR3 nucleotide sequence plus V segment. VDJmatch was used to annotate antigen specificity against VDJdb, with one amino acid substitution in CDR3 allowed. TCRdb reprocessed the reads and lists each CDR3 protein sequence as a single entry, with no DNA. The V and J calls and clone size come from TCRdb's table, not from the authors' own analysis. This sample's listing comprises 500,000 to 600,000 distinct CDR3 sequences. The top ten clonotypes cover roughly 3.6% of the sample.

Inclusive of the bounding cysteine and phenylalanine, the CDR3 is 15 residues long. There is no recorded DNA. CDR1 MGHDK and CDR2 SYGVNS were looked up in the germline V gene. Of note for this clonotype: This clone's antigen is unknown.

The paper's findings and limits, for the study overall: In roughly six donors, the dominant CD3+CD56+NKG2C+ clonotypes were among the top 10 CD8+ clonotypes and accounted for about 1.0-7.5% of CD8+ T cells. Whether the expanded NKG2C-expressing T cell clones were specific for HCMV antigens remained unclear. Those dominant clonotypes were again the most abundant among CD3+CD56-NKG2C+ cells in a few donors, at about 25-60.1%.

This receptor was obtained from a man aged 18 to 29 in good health. Donor details come from another sample of the same person, matched by shared clones. The sequencing sample was made of blood T cells: a sorted CD56 or NKG2C T cell subset, CD4+ or CD8+ T cells, or bulk PBMC T cells (not recorded which). Recombination joined TRBV25-1 with TRBJ2-3. The CDR3 corresponds to CASSQNSGSTDTQYF.